The source of this T cell receptor beta chain is a study of OX40 agonist ivuxolimab in advanced cancers. In the study overall: Three partial responders included one hepatocellular carcinoma patient and two cutaneous melanoma patients.

V was pared by 4 bases and J by 8 bases, with 7 bases between. This CDR3 has 11 residues. Germline CDR1 is SGDLS and CDR2 is YYNGEE. Clones were sequenced by immunoSEQ multiplex PCR, and TCRdb holds only the in-frame ones, with some missing. The sample includes 69,000 or so clones, 75% to 90% seen only once; the top ten take about 6.3%. The specimen comprised CD4+ or CD8+ T cells sorted from blood, sampled in a trial of the OX40 agonist ivuxolimab. The clonotype originates from an adult with an advanced solid tumor such as melanoma, head and neck, liver or kidney cancer. The chain carries TRBV9 and TRBJ2-1; D not certain. CDR3 nucleotide sequence: TGTGCCAGCAGCTTAGACCATGAGCAGTTCTTC. It translates to CASSLDHEQFF.